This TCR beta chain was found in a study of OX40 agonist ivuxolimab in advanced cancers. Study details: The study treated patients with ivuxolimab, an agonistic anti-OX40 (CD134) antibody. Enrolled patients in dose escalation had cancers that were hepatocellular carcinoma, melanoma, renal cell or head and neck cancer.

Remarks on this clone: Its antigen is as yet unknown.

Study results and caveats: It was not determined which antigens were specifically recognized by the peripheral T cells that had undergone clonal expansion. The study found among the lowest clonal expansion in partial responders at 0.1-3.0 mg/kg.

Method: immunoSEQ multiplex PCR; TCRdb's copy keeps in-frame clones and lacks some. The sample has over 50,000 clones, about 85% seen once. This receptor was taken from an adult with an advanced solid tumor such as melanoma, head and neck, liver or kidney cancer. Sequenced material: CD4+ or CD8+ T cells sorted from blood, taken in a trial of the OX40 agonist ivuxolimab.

As DNA, the CDR3 is TGTGCCAGTAGTACGGGGGCCTCCGGCGTTCTGGGGACAACCTTCAATCAGCCCCAGCATTTT. Encoded protein: CASSTGASGVLGTTFNQPQHF. This chain links TRBV19 with TRBJ1-5; D may be TRBD1 (6 bases). The V end was cut by 4 bases, the J end by 3 bases, with 31 bases between. The CDR3 loop spans 21 amino acids. CDR1 is LNHDA and CDR2 is SQIVND in the germline V gene (reference sequence).